This T cell receptor (beta chain) emerged from a study of CXCR3-negative and CXCR3-positive naive CD8 T cells. Study at large: Sequencing brought in about 140 million TRB reads altogether, and each library got about 1.5 +/- 0.3 million.

Germline V gene sequence: CDR1 KGHSH, CDR2 LQKENI. The CDR3 spans 16 residues. TRB cDNA libraries were made by UMI-labeled 5' RACE. TCRdb reprocessed the 5' RACE reads; each CDR3 protein has one entry and no DNA is given. In all, the sample yields 100,000 to 150,000 distinct CDR3 sequences. Findings and caveats of the study: More hydrophobic TRB CDR3s occurred in CXCR3-positive than in CXCR3-negative naive cells. TRBV-TRBJ usage was alike in naive CXCR3-negative and CXCR3-positive cells but differed in memory cells.

Details on this clonotype: Its target is unknown.

Naive CD8+ T cells showed a CD45RO-CCR7+CD27+CD95- phenotype. The chain combines TRBV18 with TRBJ2-3. The sequence was collected from a human donor in good health. Some clones in this sample may be carry-over from other donors' samples. Sequencing was done on a sample of naive CXCR3- CD8+ T cells from blood. Subset defined: CD45RO-CCR7+CD27+CD95- naive CD8+ T cells lacking CXCR3 (TNR3-). The CDR3 sequence: CASPSGGPAFTDTQYF.